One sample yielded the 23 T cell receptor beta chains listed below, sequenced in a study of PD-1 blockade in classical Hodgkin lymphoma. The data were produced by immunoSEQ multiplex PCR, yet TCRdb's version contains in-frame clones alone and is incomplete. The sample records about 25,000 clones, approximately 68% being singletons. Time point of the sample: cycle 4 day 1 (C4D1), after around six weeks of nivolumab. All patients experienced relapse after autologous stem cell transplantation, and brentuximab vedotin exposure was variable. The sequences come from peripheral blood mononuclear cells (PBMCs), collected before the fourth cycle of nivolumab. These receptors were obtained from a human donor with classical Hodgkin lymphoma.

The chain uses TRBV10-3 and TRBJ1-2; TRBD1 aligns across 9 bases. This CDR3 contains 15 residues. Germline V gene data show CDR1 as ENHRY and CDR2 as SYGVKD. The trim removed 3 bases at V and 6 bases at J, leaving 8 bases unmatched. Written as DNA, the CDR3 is TGTGCCATCAGTGAATCACAGGGGGCGGCGAATGGCTACACCTTC. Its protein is CAISESQGAANGYTF.

This CDR3 reads CASSYSTGGNYGYTF. The CDR3, as DNA: TGTGCCAGCAGTTACTCGACAGGGGGTAACTATGGCTACACCTTC. The chain is built from TRBV6-5 and TRBJ1-2; 9 nucleotides agree with TRBD1. The CDR3 runs 15 residues. Trimming cost V 0 bases and J 1 base; bases outside gene matches: 0. Germline V lookup: CDR1 MNHEY, CDR2 SVGAGI.

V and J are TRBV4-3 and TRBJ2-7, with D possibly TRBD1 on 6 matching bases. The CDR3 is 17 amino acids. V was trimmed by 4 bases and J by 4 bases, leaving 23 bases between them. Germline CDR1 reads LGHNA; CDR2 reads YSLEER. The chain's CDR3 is CASSPALQGLLSYEQYF. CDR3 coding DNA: TGCGCCAGCAGCCCAGCGTTACAGGGCCTGCTTTCGTACGAGCAGTACTTC.

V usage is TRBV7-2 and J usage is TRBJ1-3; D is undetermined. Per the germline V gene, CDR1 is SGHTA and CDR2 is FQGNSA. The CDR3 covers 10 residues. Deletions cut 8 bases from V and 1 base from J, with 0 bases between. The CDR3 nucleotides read TGTGCCAGCTCTGGAAACACCATATATTTT. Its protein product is CASSGNTIYF. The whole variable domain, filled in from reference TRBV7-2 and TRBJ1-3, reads GAGVSQSPSNKVTEKGKDVELRCDPISGHTALYWYRQSLGQGLEFLIYFQGNSAPDKSGLPSDRFSAERTGGSVSTLTIQRTQQEDSAVYLCASSGNTIYFGEGSWLTVV.

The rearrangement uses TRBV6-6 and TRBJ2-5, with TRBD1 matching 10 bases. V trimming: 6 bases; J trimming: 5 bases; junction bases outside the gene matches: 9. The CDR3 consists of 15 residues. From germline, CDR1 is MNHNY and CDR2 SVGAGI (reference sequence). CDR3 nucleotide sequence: TGTGCCAGCAGAATGGGACAGGGGAGTGGGGAGACCCAGTACTTC. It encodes CASRMGQGSGETQYF.

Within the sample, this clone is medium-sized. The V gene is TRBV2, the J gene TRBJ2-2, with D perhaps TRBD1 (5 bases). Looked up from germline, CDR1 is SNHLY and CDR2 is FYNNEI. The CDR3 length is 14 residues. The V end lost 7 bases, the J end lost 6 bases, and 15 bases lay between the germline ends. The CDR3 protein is CASKGAARPGELFF. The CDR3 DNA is TGTGCCAGCAAAGGGGCGGCCCGCCCCGGGGAGCTGTTTTTT.

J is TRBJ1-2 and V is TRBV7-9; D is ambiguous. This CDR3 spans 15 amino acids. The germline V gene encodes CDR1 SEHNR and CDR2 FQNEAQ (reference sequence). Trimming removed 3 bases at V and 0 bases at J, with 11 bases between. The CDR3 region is CASSFTDWTNYGYTF. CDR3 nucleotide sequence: TGTGCCAGCAGCTTTACAGACTGGACTAACTATGGCTACACCTTC. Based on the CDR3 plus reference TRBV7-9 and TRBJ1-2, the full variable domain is DTGVSQNPRHKITKRGQNVTFRCDPISEHNRLYWYRQTLGQGPEFLTYFQNEAQLEKSRLLSDRFSAERPKGSFSTLEIQRTEQGDSAMYLCASSFTDWTNYGYTFGSGTRLTVV.

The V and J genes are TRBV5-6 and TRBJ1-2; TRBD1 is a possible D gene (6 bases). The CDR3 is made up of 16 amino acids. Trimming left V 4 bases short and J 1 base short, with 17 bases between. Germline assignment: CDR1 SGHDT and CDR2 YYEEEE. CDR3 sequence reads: CASSPWGGGVNYGYTF. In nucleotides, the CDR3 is TGTGCCAGCAGCCCTTGGGGGGGCGGGGTTAACTATGGCTACACCTTC.

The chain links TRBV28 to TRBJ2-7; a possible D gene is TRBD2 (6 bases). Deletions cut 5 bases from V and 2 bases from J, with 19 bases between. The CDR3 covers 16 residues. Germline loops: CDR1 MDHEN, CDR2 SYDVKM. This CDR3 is CASSTNVGGGPYEQYF. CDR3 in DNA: TGTGCCAGCAGTACGAACGTGGGGGGTGGTCCCTACGAGCAGTACTTC.

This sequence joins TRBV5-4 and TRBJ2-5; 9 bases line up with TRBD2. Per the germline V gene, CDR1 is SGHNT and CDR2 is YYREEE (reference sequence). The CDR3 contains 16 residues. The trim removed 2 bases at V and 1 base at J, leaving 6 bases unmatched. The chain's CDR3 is CASSFLAGGTQETQYF. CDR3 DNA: TGTGCCAGCAGCTTTTTGGCGGGGGGGACCCAAGAGACCCAGTACTTC.

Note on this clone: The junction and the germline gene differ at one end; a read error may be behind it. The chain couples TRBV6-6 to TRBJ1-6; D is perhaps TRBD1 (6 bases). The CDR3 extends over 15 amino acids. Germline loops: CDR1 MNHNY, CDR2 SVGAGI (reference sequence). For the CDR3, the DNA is TGTACCAGCACTCGGGGGGCATCCTATAATTCACCCCTCCACTTT. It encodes CTSTRGASYNSPLHF.

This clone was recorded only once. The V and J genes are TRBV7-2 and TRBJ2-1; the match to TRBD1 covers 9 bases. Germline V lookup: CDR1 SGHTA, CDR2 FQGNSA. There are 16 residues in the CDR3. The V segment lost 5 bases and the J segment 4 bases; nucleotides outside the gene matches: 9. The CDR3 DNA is TGTGCCAGCAGCCCCAGGGCAGGGACAGGGTACAATGAGCAGTTCTTC. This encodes CASSPRAGTGYNEQFF.

This chain's CDR3 is CASSLRQDQPQHF. The CDR3 bases are TGTGCCAGCAGCTTGAGACAGGATCAGCCCCAGCATTTT. This sequence joins TRBV7-2 and TRBJ1-5, with D perhaps TRBD1 (6 bases). The length of the CDR3 is 13 residues. V was cut by 3 bases and J by 5 bases, with 8 bases left in between. Germline lookup yields CDR1 SGHTA and CDR2 FQGNSA.

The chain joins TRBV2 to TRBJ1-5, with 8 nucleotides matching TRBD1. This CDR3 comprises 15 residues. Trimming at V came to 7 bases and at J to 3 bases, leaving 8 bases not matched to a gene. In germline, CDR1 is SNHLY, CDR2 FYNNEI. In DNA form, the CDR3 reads TGTGCCAGCAATCTTGGACAGGGAGTCAATCAGCCCCAGCATTTT. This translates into CASNLGQGVNQPQHF.

The CDR3 region has the DNA TGTGCCAGCAGCTTTACGCCCTCAGATACGCAGTATTTT. Its protein is CASSFTPSDTQYF. The chain combines TRBV7-2 with TRBJ2-3; D gene uncertain. The V gene lost 3 bases and the J gene lost 4 bases, with 8 bases spanning the gap. Per germline, CDR1 SGHTA and CDR2 FQGNSA. The CDR3 extends over 13 amino acids.

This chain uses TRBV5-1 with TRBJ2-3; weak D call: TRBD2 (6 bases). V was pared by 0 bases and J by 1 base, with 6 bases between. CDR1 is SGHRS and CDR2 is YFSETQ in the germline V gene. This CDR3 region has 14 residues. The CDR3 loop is CASSLVAGTDTQYF. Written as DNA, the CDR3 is TGCGCCAGCAGCTTGGTAGCGGGCACAGATACGCAGTATTTT.

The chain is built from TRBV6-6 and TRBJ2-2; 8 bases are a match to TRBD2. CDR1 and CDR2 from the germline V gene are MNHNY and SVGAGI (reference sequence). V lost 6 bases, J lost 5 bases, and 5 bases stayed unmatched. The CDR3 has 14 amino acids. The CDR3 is CASSSSGGTGELFF. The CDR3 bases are TGTGCCAGCAGCTCCAGCGGGGGTACCGGGGAGCTGTTTTTT.

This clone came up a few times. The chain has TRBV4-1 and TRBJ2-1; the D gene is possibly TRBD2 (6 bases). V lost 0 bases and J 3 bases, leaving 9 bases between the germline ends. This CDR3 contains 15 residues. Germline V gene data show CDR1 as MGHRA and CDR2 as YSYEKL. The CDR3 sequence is CASSQDSGGYNEQFF. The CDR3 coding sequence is TGCGCCAGCAGCCAAGATTCCGGGGGCTACAATGAGCAGTTCTTC.

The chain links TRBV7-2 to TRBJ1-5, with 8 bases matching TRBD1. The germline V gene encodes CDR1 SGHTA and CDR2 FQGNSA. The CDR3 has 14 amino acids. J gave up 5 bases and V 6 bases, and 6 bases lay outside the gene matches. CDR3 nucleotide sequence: TGTGCCAGCAGTTCGACAGGGGTGCATCAGCCCCAGCATTTT. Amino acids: CASSSTGVHQPQHF.

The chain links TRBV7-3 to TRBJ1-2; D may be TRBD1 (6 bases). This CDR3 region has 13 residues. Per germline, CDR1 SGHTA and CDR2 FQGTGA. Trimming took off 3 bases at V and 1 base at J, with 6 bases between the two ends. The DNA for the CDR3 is TGTGCCAGCAGCTTGGACAGTAACTATGGCTACACCTTC. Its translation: CASSLDSNYGYTF.

CDR3 nucleotides: TGTGCCAGTGTGAGGGATAGCAATCAGCCCCAGCATTTT. It codes for CASVRDSNQPQHF. V usage is TRBV2 and J usage is TRBJ1-5; D ambiguous. The ends were cut back, 9 bases at V and 0 bases at J, with 9 bases in the middle. Germline assignment: CDR1 SNHLY and CDR2 FYNNEI. This CDR3 is 13 amino acids long. The full variable domain, with the rest looked up from reference TRBV2 and TRBJ1-5, is EPEVTQTPSHQVTQMGQEVILRCVPISNHLYFYWYRQILGQKVEFLVSFYNNEISEKSEIFDDQFSVERPDGSNFTLKIRSTKLEDSAMYFCASVRDSNQPQHFGDGTRLSIL.

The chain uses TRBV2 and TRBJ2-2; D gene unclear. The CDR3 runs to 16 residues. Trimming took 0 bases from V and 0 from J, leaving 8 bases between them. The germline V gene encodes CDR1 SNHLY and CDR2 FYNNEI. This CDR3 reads CASSEAWQSNTGELFF. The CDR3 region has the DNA TGTGCCAGCAGTGAAGCGTGGCAGTCGAACACCGGGGAGCTGTTTTTT.

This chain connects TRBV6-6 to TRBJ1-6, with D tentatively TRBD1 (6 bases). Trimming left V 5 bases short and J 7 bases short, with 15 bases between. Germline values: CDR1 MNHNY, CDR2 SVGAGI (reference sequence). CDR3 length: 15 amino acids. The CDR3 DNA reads TGTGCCAGCAGTCGCCCGGGACACAGCAATTCACCCCTCCACTTT. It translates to CASSRPGHSNSPLHF.